Here is one T cell receptor beta chain with its context. The sample comes from a study of T cell changes during pregnancy in multiple sclerosis. Clones were read by immunoSEQ multiplex PCR, and TCRdb kept only the in-frame ones, dropping some. The sample comprises some 70,000 clones, 92% of which are singletons, and around 1.3% rests with the top ten. Germline CDR1 is KGHSH and CDR2 is LQKENI. Trimming took off 3 bases at V and 13 bases at J, with 18 bases between the two ends. This CDR3 has 14 amino acids. The receptor comes from a female donor in good health, enrolled as a control in a pregnancy study. The source was peripheral blood, collected in the second trimester of pregnancy. This sequence joins TRBV18 and TRBJ2-2, with a weak D call TRBD2 (5 bases). The CDR3 spells CASSPKAGIVGLFF. The CDR3 DNA sequence: TGTGCCAGCTCACCGAAAGCCGGGATTGTTGGGCTGTTTTTT.